The 16 T cell receptor beta chains below all came from one sample that was sequenced in a study of blood T cell repertoires in COVID-19. The table came from immunoSEQ multiplex PCR; TCRdb's copy has only in-frame clones and leaves some out. Of 200,000 to 250,000 clones listed, roughly 86% are singletons. The sample comprised peripheral blood. Receptors originate from a woman aged 25 to 39 who had recovered from COVID-19.

The CDR3 sequence is CSVEDLPPDRTSGANVLTF. CDR3 sequence (DNA): TGCAGCGTTGAAGATCTACCCCCGGACAGAACCTCTGGGGCCAACGTCCTGACTTTC. V is TRBV29-1 and J is TRBJ2-6; maybe TRBD1 (6 bases). Trimming shortened V by 0 bases and J by 0 bases, and 18 bases separated the two germline ends. The CDR3 is 19 amino acids. From germline, CDR1 is SQVTM and CDR2 ANQGSEA.

This chain uses TRBV7-9 with TRBJ1-1, with D maybe TRBD1 (6 bases). This CDR3 contains 12 residues. The germline V and J ends were trimmed by 8 bases and 5 bases, with 12 bases remaining between them. Germline CDR1 SEHNR, CDR2 FQNEAQ (reference sequence). CDR3 residues: CASGGMRTEAFF. CDR3 DNA sequence: TGTGCCAGCGGGGGCATGAGGACTGAAGCTTTCTTT.

The gene calls are TRBV19 and TRBJ1-1, with D perhaps matching TRBD1 (5 bases). There are 13 residues in the CDR3. The V end was cut by 8 bases, the J end by 2 bases, with 12 bases between. Germline-derived CDR1 and CDR2 are LNHDA and SQIVND (reference sequence). CDR3 in DNA: TGTGCCAGTCACGGGGGTGGCAACACTGAAGCTTTCTTT. As protein: CASHGGGNTEAFF.

The V call is TRBV5-1, the J call TRBJ2-2, with 8 bases matching TRBD2. CDR3 length equals 16 residues. Losses at the gene ends were 0 bases for V and 5 bases for J; bases not matched to a gene: 6. CDR1 is SGHRS, CDR2 YFSETQ, per germline. For the CDR3, the DNA is TGCGCCAGCAGCTTGGGAGGACTAGCTGGAACCGGGGAGCTGTTTTTT. This encodes CASSLGGLAGTGELFF.

The chain joins TRBV7-2 to TRBJ1-2; D not resolved. The V end was cut by 4 bases, the J end by 3 bases, with 6 bases between. Per the germline V gene, CDR1 is SGHTA and CDR2 is FQGNSA. The CDR3 spans 12 residues. CDR3 region: CASSSQYYGYTF. In DNA form, the CDR3 reads TGTGCCAGCAGCTCACAGTACTATGGCTACACCTTC. Combining the CDR3 with reference TRBV7-2 and TRBJ1-2 gives the whole variable domain GAGVSQSPSNKVTEKGKDVELRCDPISGHTALYWYRQSLGQGLEFLIYFQGNSAPDKSGLPSDRFSAERTGGSVSTLTIQRTQQEDSAVYLCASSSQYYGYTFGSGTRLTVV.

This clone was observed a single time. V gene TRBV5-1 combines with J gene TRBJ2-1, with TRBD1 identical over 9 bases. The CDR3 runs 15 residues. Germline V gene sequence: CDR1 SGHRS, CDR2 YFSETQ. V lost 3 bases to trimming and J lost 2 bases; unmatched junction nucleotides: 3. CDR3 nucleotides: TGCGCCAGCAGCTCCCGGGACAGGGCCTACAATGAGCAGTTCTTC. It codes for CASSSRDRAYNEQFF.

V is TRBV2 and J is TRBJ2-7, with a possible D match to TRBD1 (6 bases). The germline CDR1 and CDR2 sequences are SNHLY and FYNNEI. The CDR3 contains 13 residues. V dropped 11 bases and J dropped 3 bases, with 17 bases sitting between them. Here the CDR3 reads CAGKKLDSYEQYF. For the CDR3, the DNA is TGTGCCGGCAAGAAACTGGACAGCTACGAGCAGTACTTC.

This chain links TRBV10-2 with TRBJ2-3; D call uncertain. Germline V gene lookup returns CDR1 WSHSY and CDR2 SAAADI. The CDR3 covers 12 residues. The V end was cut by 3 bases, the J end by 5 bases, with 6 bases between. The DNA for the CDR3 is TGCGCCAGCAGTGAAATCCAAGATACGCAGTATTTT. Translating it yields CASSEIQDTQYF.

In this sample, this clone turned up many times. The V gene is TRBV12-5, the J gene TRBJ1-2, with D unclear. This CDR3 is 15 amino acids long. V gave up 5 bases and J gave up 3 bases, with 16 bases separating them. Germline lookup yields CDR1 LGHNT and CDR2 FRNRAP. The CDR3 loop reads CASGPPPVEDYGYTF. CDR3 DNA: TGTGCTAGTGGTCCCCCCCCGGTGGAGGACTATGGCTACACCTTC.

The rearrangement links TRBV25-1 to TRBJ1-2, with 8 nucleotides matching TRBD1. CDR1 is MGHDK and CDR2 is SYGVNS in the germline V gene. J gave up 8 bases and V 5 bases, and 7 bases lay outside the gene matches. This CDR3 has 13 amino acids. DNA of the CDR3: TGTGCCAGCAGTTACAGGGGGGGAGAGGGCTACACCTTC. Translating gives CASSYRGGEGYTF.

Here the CDR3 reads CASSLSSRWRGGTEAFF. The CDR3 DNA follows: TGTGCCAGCAGTTTATCGTCCCGGTGGAGGGGCGGCACTGAAGCTTTCTTT. The chain joins TRBV27 to TRBJ1-1; weak D call: TRBD1 (5 bases). This CDR3 is built from 17 residues. The V end lost 0 bases, the J end lost 4 bases, and 18 bases lay between the germline ends. Germline lookup yields CDR1 MNHEY and CDR2 SMNVEV (reference sequence).

This clone was seen a single time. J is TRBJ1-2 and V is TRBV6-1; 10 nucleotides align to TRBD1. Germline lookup yields CDR1 MNHNS and CDR2 SASEGT. With 3 bases clipped from V and 3 bases from J, the junction kept 4 bases outside the gene matches. The CDR3 is 15 amino acids. The CDR3 loop is CASSEVGQGYYGYTF. In DNA form, the CDR3 reads TGTGCCAGCAGTGAGGTGGGACAGGGGTACTATGGCTACACCTTC.

This clone was seen once. The rearrangement links TRBV4-2 to TRBJ1-2; D unclear. V was cut by 0 bases and J by 6 bases, with 17 bases left in between. The CDR3 contains 16 residues. Germline values: CDR1 LGHNA, CDR2 YNFKEQ. CDR3 DNA: TGTGCCAGCAGCCAAGACACGCAGGCCCCGGTCCATGGCTACACCTTC. Translating it yields CASSQDTQAPVHGYTF.

This sequence joins TRBV25-1 and TRBJ2-2, with a tentative D call TRBD2 (5 bases). Trimming left V 2 bases short and J 3 bases short, with 10 bases between. CDR1 and CDR2 (germline): MGHDK, SYGVNS. CDR3 length: 15 amino acids. The CDR3 coding sequence is TGTGCCAGCAGTGAACCCGGGAACCACACCGGGGAGCTGTTTTTT. The encoded protein is CASSEPGNHTGELFF.

The CDR3 sequence is CASSQSGQGTSPLHF. CDR3 DNA sequence: TGTGCCAGCAGCCAATCGGGACAGGGGACTTCACCCCTCCACTTT. This chain uses TRBV14 with TRBJ1-6; 10 nucleotides line up with TRBD1. CDR1 is SGHDN and CDR2 is FVKESK in the germline V gene. There are 15 residues in the CDR3. The junction had 4 bases not matched to a gene; V was cut back by 2 bases and J by 9 bases. The full variable domain, with the rest looked up from reference TRBV14 and TRBJ1-6, is EAGVTQFPSHSVIEKGQTVTLRCDPISGHDNLYWYRRVMGKEIKFLLHFVKESKQDESGMPNNRFLAERTGGTYSTLKVQPAELEDSGVYFCASSQSGQGTSPLHFGNGTRLTVT.

The chain links TRBV5-6 to TRBJ2-7, with a weak D call TRBD1 (6 bases). Germline CDR1 SGHDT, CDR2 YYEEEE. Trimming took 0 bases from V and 3 from J, leaving 13 bases between them. The length of the CDR3 is 15 residues. The CDR3 region has the DNA TGTGCCAGCAGCTTGGTGATGGACAGAAACTACGAGCAGTACTTC. Translating gives CASSLVMDRNYEQYF.